This T cell receptor (beta chain) originates from a study of T-cell memory formation after mild COVID-19. About the study: Most TCR clusters belonged to a single donor. Broader study findings: Shrinking CD4+ clones were chiefly CM and EM; CD8+ ones were chiefly EMRA.

This clonotype has a handful of counts. Its antigen is still unknown. The germline CDR1 and CDR2 sequences are SGDLS and YYNGEE. CDR3 length equals 14 residues. V gave up 0 bases and J gave up 1 base, with 4 bases separating them. With constant-segment primers, 5'RACE yielded cDNA libraries of TCR alpha and TCR beta that carried sample barcodes and UMIs. TCRdb re-analysed the 5' RACE reads in MiXCR, keeping a single row per CDR3 protein. The sample lists some 100,000 distinct CDR3 sequences, roughly 10% occurring once. Sequencing was performed on PBMCs or a T cell subset sorted from them (not recorded which). The rearrangement uses TRBV9 and TRBJ2-2; D uncertain. The receptor was derived from a man between 18 and 29 years old who had mild COVID-19 (a few samples of this study predate the infection). Cell type and time point are not known. The CDR3 region has the DNA TGTGCCAGCAGCGTAGGAGAGAACACCGGGGAGCTGTTTTTT. Translation gives CASSVGENTGELFF.